The rows below give T cell receptor beta chains drawn from one sample of a study of regulatory T cells in long-lasting Graves disease. TCRdb reanalysed the multiplex PCR reads using MiXCR and keeps one entry per CDR3 protein. The sample lists some 560,000 distinct CDR3 sequences, 15% to 20% occurring once. These data were also filed under a second study, of T cells in Graves' hyperthyroidism and ophthalmopathy.

Specimen: peripheral blood mononuclear cells (PBMCs), collected at new diagnosis, from a patient treated with antithyroid drugs. The receptors derive from a woman between 40 and 65 years old with Graves disease. CDR3s include the opening cysteine and the closing phenylalanine or tryptophan. The order of the fields is V gene, J gene, CDR3 protein.

TRBV18	TRBJ2-1	CASSVGSHEQFF
TRBV5-1	TRBJ1-2	CASSSTYNYGYTF
TRBV5-1	TRBJ1-1	CASSSGDRGRDTEAFF
TRBV20-1	TRBJ2-5	CSAPRASGGDLTQYF
TRBV28	TRBJ2-1	CASSLLAGPTNEQFF
TRBV11-2	TRBJ2-5	CASSLDHMGTQYF
TRBV19	TRBJ1-3	CASSIGPIGVGNTIYF
TRBV18	TRBJ2-7	CASESQGTHEQYF
TRBV12-3/TRBV12-4	TRBJ2-1	CASSIRGVIKGASYNEQFF
TRBV12-3/TRBV12-4	TRBJ1-5	CASSTGQPQHF
TRBV5-1	TRBJ2-1	CASSLVVGRGSYNEQFF
TRBV19	TRBJ2-1	CASSGGGGPQFF
TRBV7-3	TRBJ2-2	CASTPLNTGELFF
TRBV19	TRBJ1-4	CASSRGTEEKLFF
TRBV9	TRBJ2-5	CASSASLYQETQYF
TRBV29-1	TRBJ2-1	CSVVAGGNNEQFF
TRBV5-1	TRBJ2-7	CASSWSEGPLYEQYF
TRBV4-1	TRBJ1-1	CASSRPGQKNTEAFF
TRBV19	TRBJ1-6	CASAGIGWNSPLHF
TRBV5-1	TRBJ2-7	CASSPLDPAYEQYF
TRBV3-1	TRBJ1-2	CASGQARGYGYTF